This is a list of T cell receptor beta chains from one sample in a study of OX40 agonist ivuxolimab in advanced cancers. The data were produced by immunoSEQ multiplex PCR, yet TCRdb's version contains in-frame clones alone and is incomplete. Among more than 20,000 clones listed, around 85% were seen once. This material consisted of CD4+ or CD8+ T cells sorted from blood, taken in a trial of the OX40 agonist ivuxolimab. Receptors originate from an adult with an advanced solid tumor such as melanoma, head and neck, liver or kidney cancer. The CDR3 runs from the conserved cysteine through the conserved F or W. D genes are given only for firm matches. A row's size may be missing; if present it is once, few, many or a size class.

TRBJ2-1 | . | . | TRBV5-5 | CASSLRDHPYNEQFF | TGTGCCAGCAGCTTGAGGGACCACCCCTACAATGAGCAGTTCTTC
TRBJ2-7 | . | TRBD2 | TRBV27 | CASTSGSSYEQYF | TGTGCCAGCACCAGCGGGAGTTCCTACGAGCAGTACTTC
TRBJ2-5 | . | TRBD1 | TRBV4-2 | CASSQTLGGEGAQYF | TGTGCCAGCAGCCAGACCCTAGGGGGCGAAGGGGCCCAGTACTTC
TRBJ2-1 | . | . | TRBV4-3 | CASSQERDSYNEQFF | TGCGCCAGCAGCCAAGAGAGGGACTCCTACAATGAGCAGTTCTTC
TRBJ1-2 | . | . | TRBV4-1 | CASSQLTPSNYGYTF | TGCGCCAGCAGCCAACTGACGCCCTCTAACTATGGCTACACCTTC
TRBJ2-7 | . | TRBD1 | TRBV29-1 | CSVQGAYYEQYF | TGCAGCGTACAGGGGGCGTACTACGAGCAGTACTTC
TRBJ2-7 | . | TRBD1 | TRBV6-1 | CASSGVRDRGPYEQYF | TGTGCCAGCAGTGGGGTAAGGGACAGGGGACCCTACGAGCAGTACTTC
TRBJ2-3 | . | . | TRBV7-9 | CASSFGADTDTQYF | TGTGCCAGCAGCTTCGGTGCCGACACAGATACGCAGTATTTT
TRBJ2-7 | . | . | TRBV15 | CATRDSEYSYEQYF | TGTGCCACCAGAGATTCAGAATACTCCTACGAGCAGTACTTC
TRBJ2-1 | . | . | TRBV30 | CAWSVRGPVQFF | TGTGCCTGGAGTGTACGAGGGCCAGTTCAGTTCTTC
TRBJ1-1 | few | . | TRBV19 | CASSITRNTEAFF | TGTGCCAGTAGTATTACCAGGAACACTGAAGCTTTCTTT
TRBJ1-1 | . | TRBD1 | TRBV11-2 | CASSLVRTGGTEAFF | TGTGCCAGCAGCTTAGTCAGGACAGGGGGCACTGAAGCTTTCTTT
TRBJ1-2 | . | . | TRBV20-1 | CSAWRQDGYTF | TGCAGTGCTTGGAGACAGGATGGCTACACCTTC
TRBJ2-1 | . | . | TRBV28 | CASSLLQGGFYDEQFF | TGTGCCAGCAGTTTATTACAGGGGGGGTTCTACGATGAGCAGTTCTTC
TRBJ2-7 | . | . | TRBV7-7 | CASSLQVSYEQYF | TGTGCTAGCAGCCTTCAGGTCTCCTACGAGCAGTACTTC
TRBJ2-1 | . | . | TRBV9 | CASSYRNEQFF | TGTGCCAGCAGTTACAGGAATGAGCAGTTCTTC
TRBJ2-1 | . | TRBD2 | TRBV4-2 | CASSQGGLADHNEQFF | TGTGCCAGCAGCCAAGGCGGACTAGCGGATCACAATGAGCAGTTCTTC
TRBJ2-2 | . | TRBD2 | TRBV15 | CATSTDRLAASLGNGELFF | TGTGCCACCAGCACGGACCGACTAGCGGCCTCCCTCGGAAACGGGGAGCTGTTTTTT
TRBJ2-7 | . | . | TRBV7-3 | CASSLRISGPGTDYEQYF | TGTGCCAGCAGCTTAAGGATAAGTGGCCCCGGGACGGACTACGAGCAGTACTTC
TRBJ2-7 | . | TRBD2 | TRBV11-3 | CASSLTTSGGFYEQYF | TGTGCCAGCAGCTTGACGACTAGCGGGGGATTCTACGAGCAGTACTTC
TRBJ2-5 | . | . | TRBV7-8 | CASSLGTSRETQYF | TGTGCCAGCAGCTTAGGTACTAGTAGAGAGACCCAGTACTTC
TRBJ2-7 | . | . | TRBV2 | CASSAPLESYEQYF | TGTGCCAGCAGTGCCCCTTTAGAAAGCTACGAGCAGTACTTC
TRBJ2-1 | few | TRBD2 | TRBV27 | CASSLSGGHYNEQFF | TGTGCCAGCAGTCTTAGCGGGGGGCACTACAATGAGCAGTTCTTC
TRBJ1-5 | once | TRBD1 | TRBV27 | CASRLGGQGASWPQHF | TGTGCCAGCAGACTAGGGGGACAGGGGGCCTCATGGCCCCAGCATTTT
TRBJ1-6 | . | . | TRBV7-3 | CASNEAGWTSPLHF | TGTGCCAGCAATGAGGCAGGGTGGACTTCACCCCTCCACTTT
TRBJ2-2 | . | . | TRBV9 | CASSVTGTPSTGELFF | TGTGCCAGCAGCGTCACCGGGACCCCATCTACCGGGGAGCTGTTTTTT
TRBJ2-5 | . | TRBD2 | TRBV7-8 | CAIEGGQGFETQYF | TGTGCCATCGAGGGAGGGCAGGGTTTCGAGACCCAGTACTTC
TRBJ2-2 | . | TRBD2 | TRBV10-3 | CAINTGDPSGSGTGELFF | TGTGCCATCAACACAGGGGACCCTAGCGGGAGTGGCACCGGGGAGCTGTTTTTT
TRBJ2-3 | . | TRBD2 | TRBV6-6 | CASEERGGYTDTQYF | TGTGCCAGCGAAGAGCGGGGGGGCTACACAGATACGCAGTATTTT
TRBJ2-3 | . | TRBD2 | TRBV9 | CASSVAGGAGAADTQYF | TGTGCCAGCAGCGTAGCCGGGGGGGCAGGAGCGGCAGATACGCAGTATTTT
TRBJ2-1 | once | TRBD1 | TRBV10-3 | CAISASGQGYNEQFF | TGTGCCATCAGTGCGAGTGGACAGGGTTACAATGAGCAGTTCTTC
TRBJ2-5 | . | . | TRBV6-5 | CASSYLVGETQYF | TGTGCCAGCAGTTATCTTGTGGGGGAGACCCAGTACTTC
TRBJ1-6 | . | . | TRBV5-1 | CASSLLPGSWPSATNSPLHF | TGCGCCAGCAGCTTGCTTCCTGGGAGTTGGCCTTCAGCCACTAATTCACCCCTCCACTTT
TRBJ2-5 | . | . | TRBV5-4 | CASSGPNGETQYF | TGTGCCAGCAGCGGCCCCAATGGGGAGACCCAGTACTTC
TRBJ1-5 | . | . | TRBV30 | CAWSVYGSNQPQHF | TGTGCCTGGAGTGTATATGGGAGCAATCAGCCCCAGCATTTT
TRBJ2-7 | . | . | TRBV6-5 | CASSLGSYEQYF | TGTGCCAGCAGTTTGGGCAGCTACGAGCAGTACTTC
TRBJ1-1 | . | . | TRBV6-5 | CASRSQGGITDAFF | TGTGCCAGCAGGTCTCAGGGAGGAATTACCGACGCTTTCTTT
TRBJ2-7 | . | TRBD1 | TRBV10-2 | CASSEAGTAVEQYF | TGCGCCAGCAGTGAGGCCGGGACAGCCGTCGAGCAGTACTTC
TRBJ2-3 | . | . | TRBV9 | CASSVGDSKDTQYF | TGTGCCAGCAGCGTGGGGGATAGCAAAGATACGCAGTATTTT
TRBJ2-1 | . | . | TRBV7-8 | CASSSRPASYNEQFF | TGTGCCAGCAGCTCTCGGCCCGCCTCCTACAATGAGCAGTTCTTC
TRBJ2-7 | . | . | TRBV30 | CAWARGAAGDEQYF | TGTGCCTGGGCCCGGGGCGCTGCTGGGGACGAGCAGTACTTC
TRBJ2-7 | . | . | TRBV5-4 | CASSNGQLGEQYF | TGTGCCAGCAGCAATGGACAGCTGGGCGAGCAGTACTTC
TRBJ2-6 | . | . | TRBV5-1 | CASSLGANSGANVLTF | TGCGCCAGCAGCTTGGGGGCTAACTCTGGGGCCAACGTCCTGACTTTC
TRBJ2-3 | . | TRBD1 | TRBV9 | CASSPRGQGDTQYF | TGTGCCAGCAGCCCCAGGGGGCAAGGGGATACGCAGTATTTT
TRBJ2-7 | . | . | TRBV15 | CATSTGWAYEQYF | TGTGCCACCAGCACTGGATGGGCCTACGAGCAGTACTTC
TRBJ2-7 | . | TRBD2 | TRBV28 | CASTSSGLAASYEQYF | TGTGCCAGCACCTCCTCGGGACTAGCGGCCTCCTACGAGCAGTACTTC
TRBJ2-5 | . | . | TRBV4-2 | CASSPGGTQYF | TGTGCCAGCAGCCCCGGTGGGACCCAGTACTTC
TRBJ2-5 | . | . | TRBV7-3 | CASSLTGVETQYF | TGTGCCAGCAGCTTAACGGGCGTAGAGACCCAGTACTTC
TRBJ2-2 | . | . | TRBV18 | CASSPSLAGTGELFF | TGTGCCAGCTCACCATCCCTCGCGGGAACCGGGGAGCTGTTTTTT
TRBJ2-3 | once | TRBD2 | TRBV27 | CASSTQSRLAGGDTQYF | TGTGCCAGCAGTACCCAATCCAGACTAGCGGGAGGTGATACGCAGTATTTT
TRBJ2-7 | . | . | TRBV5-6 | CASSLTETSYEQYF | TGTGCCAGCAGCTTAACAGAGACCTCCTACGAGCAGTACTTC
TRBJ2-1 | . | . | TRBV5-8 | CASSLGYDRLGYNEQFF | TGTGCCAGCAGCTTGGGATACGACAGACTCGGGTACAATGAGCAGTTCTTC
TRBJ2-7 | . | . | TRBV2 | CASSEGGRSYEQYF | TGTGCCAGCAGTGAAGGGGGACGCTCCTACGAGCAGTACTTC
TRBJ1-1 | . | . | TRBV6-1 | CAVRGGAPTEAFF | TGTGCAGTCCGAGGGGGGGCGCCCACTGAAGCTTTCTTT